This T cell receptor beta chain stems from a study of T cell responses to AZD1222 COVID-19 vaccine. CDR3 length equals 14 residues. The V and J ends lost 4 bases and 4 bases respectively, with 10 bases between them. CDR1 and CDR2 (germline): KGHDR, SFDVKD. Repertoires were generated with immunoSEQ multiplex PCR, while TCRdb's copy carries only in-frame clones and drops some. The sample carries fewer than 200,000 clones, around nine tenths recorded once. With regard to this clone: Its specificity is not known.

Whole-study findings and limits: Only a handful of people who got AZD1222 tested seropositive at baseline. Targets within unmutated variant regions were reportedly found for nearly half of spike-specific TCRs. Repertoires were obtained only post-peak T cell response. Spike as a whole was targeted by vaccine-associated CD4 TCRs, dominant at 160-218 and 743-854.

The specimen was peripheral blood, collected on day 0 of AZD1222 vaccination. The TCR sequence derives from an adult in good health. The chain uses TRBV24-1 and TRBJ1-5; D remains ambiguous. CDR3 sequence reads: CATSEPRVNQPQHF. CDR3 coding DNA: TGTGCCACCAGTGAACCCCGGGTGAATCAGCCCCAGCATTTT.